This paragraph reports one T cell receptor (beta chain). The method was immunoSEQ multiplex PCR; TCRdb's version includes in-frame clones alone and lacks a portion of them. Here the sample spans under 200,000 clones, 80% to 85% being singletons. V was shortened by 0 bases and J by 5 bases, with 5 bases between the two germline ends. CDR1 SGHRS and CDR2 YFSETQ come from the germline V gene. The CDR3 has 12 amino acids. This record comes from a study of blood T cell repertoires in COVID-19. The wider study: The United States, Italy and Spain supplied acute and convalescent COVID-19 samples.

Shortly before study entry, within 2 weeks, exposed participants had met a COVID-19 case. This TCR was sampled from a woman aged 30 to 39 who had been exposed to COVID-19. The chain joins TRBV5-1 to TRBJ1-2; no clear D gene. Sequencing used PBMCs or T cells enriched from blood (not recorded which). CDR3 loop: CASSLDAYGYTF. CDR3 nucleotide sequence: TGCGCCAGCAGCTTGGATGCGTATGGCTACACCTTC.